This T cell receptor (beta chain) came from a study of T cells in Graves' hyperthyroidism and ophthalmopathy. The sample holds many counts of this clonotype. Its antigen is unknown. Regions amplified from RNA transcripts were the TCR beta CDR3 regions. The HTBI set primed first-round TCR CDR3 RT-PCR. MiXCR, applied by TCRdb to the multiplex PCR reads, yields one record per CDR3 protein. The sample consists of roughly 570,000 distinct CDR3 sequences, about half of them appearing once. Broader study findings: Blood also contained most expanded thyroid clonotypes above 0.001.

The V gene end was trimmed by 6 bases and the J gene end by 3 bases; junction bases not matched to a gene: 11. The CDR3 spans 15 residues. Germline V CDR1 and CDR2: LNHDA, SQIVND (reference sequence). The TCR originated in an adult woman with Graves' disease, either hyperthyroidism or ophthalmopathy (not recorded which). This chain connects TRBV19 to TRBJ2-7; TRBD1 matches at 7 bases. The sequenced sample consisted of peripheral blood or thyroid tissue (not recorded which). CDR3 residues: CASSQTGDLDYEQYF. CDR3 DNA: TGTGCCAGTAGCCAAACAGGGGATTTGGACTACGAGCAGTACTTC.